This entry is about one T cell receptor (beta chain). The data were obtained in a study of blood T cell repertoires in COVID-19. Study information: Material from acute and convalescent COVID-19 was sourced from the United States, Italy and Spain. PBMCs, B-cell-depleted T cells, or T cells were the source of the cDNA or gDNA that made up the material.

Trimming shortened V by 2 bases and J by 1 base, and 9 bases separated the two germline ends. Per the germline V gene, CDR1 is KGHSH and CDR2 is LQKENI. The CDR3 loop spans 14 amino acids. Original processing notes: Amplification from reference gene primers served as the basis for estimated nucleated cell counts. Only in-frame clones appear in the TCRdb table, and some are missing; sequencing was by immunoSEQ multiplex PCR. The DNA was the basis for D and trimming; V, J and clone size are from that table. The sample records some 200,000 clones, roughly 89% being singletons. The sample taken for sequencing was peripheral blood. V is TRBV18 and J is TRBJ2-7; tentatively, D is TRBD1 (5 bases). The clonotype was recovered from a woman aged 18-29 years who had recovered from COVID-19. CDR3: CASSPLTVSYEQYF. CDR3 DNA: TGTGCCAGCTCACCATTGACAGTTTCCTACGAGCAGTACTTC.